The sequence of this T cell receptor beta chain was determined in a study of blood T cells in healthy people across ages. V was cut by 6 bases and J by 5 bases, with 16 bases left in between. The CDR3 is 13 residues long. Germline-derived CDR1 and CDR2 are DFQATT and SNEGSKA (reference sequence). Collection of ten milliliters of peripheral blood was performed for each donor. Samples had at least 6.5 million PBMCs isolated from them. In its sample, this clonotype was seen a few times. A second PCR of roughly 7 to 11 cycles used a sample-barcoded 5' primer and a J-beta primer mix. Tags on each cDNA molecule came from a template-switch adaptor with 12 random nucleotides. TCRdb called the 5' RACE reads again in MiXCR, with one record for every CDR3 protein. The data contain around 1,800,000 distinct CDR3 sequences, about two fifths of them seen just once; the ten biggest clones take up about 23%.

This sequence originates from a human donor in good health. The J gene is TRBJ2-5, the V gene TRBV20-1; tentative D call: TRBD1 (6 bases). The sequenced material came from blood. Written as DNA, the CDR3 is TGCAGTGCGTCTCCAGGGGCGCGGGAGACCCAGTACTTC. This translates into CSASPGARETQYF.